What follows are 7 T cell receptor beta chains derived from one specimen sequenced in a study of identical twins. TCRdb re-called the 5' RACE reads through MiXCR, storing one row per CDR3 protein. This sample has about 1.7 million distinct CDR3 sequences, with under 35% found just once. Sample: cord blood. These receptor sequences come from a newborn girl in good health.

The J gene is TRBJ1-1, the V gene TRBV11-2, with D perhaps matching TRBD1 (6 bases). Trimming stripped 2 bases from V and 11 bases from J, with 15 bases between. The germline gives CDR1 SGHAT, CDR2 FQNNGV. The CDR3 covers 13 residues. The CDR3 here is CASSLSRQGWAFF. The CDR3 DNA sequence: TGTGCCAGCAGCTTATCCCGGCAGGGGTGGGCTTTCTTT.

The gene calls are TRBV3-1 and TRBJ2-3; TRBD1 matches 7 bases. The CDR3 extends over 17 amino acids. Germline CDR1 LGHDT, CDR2 YNNKEL (reference sequence). V gave up 3 bases and J gave up 1 base; unmatched junction bases: 10. The CDR3 reads CASSQRQGPIGTDTQYF. For the CDR3, the DNA is TGTGCCAGCAGCCAGAGACAGGGCCCGATAGGCACAGATACGCAGTATTTT.

The chain employs TRBV27 and TRBJ2-5; 7 nucleotides line up with TRBD2. Germline CDR1 and CDR2: MNHEY and SMNVEV (reference sequence). V shed 8 bases and J 11 bases; nucleotides not matched to a gene: 32. CDR3 length: 19 residues. The CDR3 loop is CASRIRTSRSSAGGNEQYF. Here the CDR3 DNA reads TGTGCCAGCCGCATCCGGACTAGTCGCTCTAGTGCAGGAGGAAATGAGCAGTACTTC.

This clonotype was observed once. V and J are TRBV5-1 and TRBJ1-6; possibly TRBD1 for D (5 bases). The CDR3 loop spans 14 amino acids. The germline V and J ends were trimmed by 6 bases and 10 bases, with 17 bases remaining between them. Germline CDR1 reads SGHRS; CDR2 reads YFSETQ. DNA for the CDR3: TGCGCCAGCAACCTGGGGGGGGGTGGCTCACCCCTCCACTTT. Encoded protein: CASNLGGGGSPLHF.

Turning to this clonotype: An end of the junction differs from the germline gene, which may be a read error. V and J are TRBV12-3 or TRBV12-4 and TRBJ2-3; 11 bases fit TRBD2. There are 16 residues in the CDR3. CDR3 in DNA: TGTGCCAGCAGTCCCACGACTAGCGGGGACACAGATATGCAGTATTTT. This codes for CASSPTTSGDTDMQYF.

This clonotype has ten or more counts. The rearrangement uses TRBV7-2 and TRBJ2-1, with 9 bases lining up with TRBD1. With V trimmed by 0 bases and J by 4 bases, 1 base remained unmatched. Germline-derived CDR1 and CDR2 are SGHTA and FQGNSA. CDR3 size: 15 residues. The CDR3 spells CASSLAGQGYNEQFF. The CDR3 region has the DNA TGTGCCAGCAGCTTAGCGGGACAGGGTTACAATGAGCAGTTCTTC.

With regard to this clonotype: This may come from a read error, since a much larger clone is one base off. The chain carries TRBV29-1 and TRBJ2-5; 8 positions agree with TRBD2. After removal of 7 bases from V and 1 base from J, the junction contained 11 bases not matched to a gene. The CDR3 sequence is 15 residues long. Germline V CDR1 and CDR2: SQVTM, ANQGSEA. CDR3 nucleotides: TGCAGCGCTGTATCCCTCCGGGGGGGCCAAGAGACCCAGTACTTC. Translated: CSAVSLRGGQETQYF.